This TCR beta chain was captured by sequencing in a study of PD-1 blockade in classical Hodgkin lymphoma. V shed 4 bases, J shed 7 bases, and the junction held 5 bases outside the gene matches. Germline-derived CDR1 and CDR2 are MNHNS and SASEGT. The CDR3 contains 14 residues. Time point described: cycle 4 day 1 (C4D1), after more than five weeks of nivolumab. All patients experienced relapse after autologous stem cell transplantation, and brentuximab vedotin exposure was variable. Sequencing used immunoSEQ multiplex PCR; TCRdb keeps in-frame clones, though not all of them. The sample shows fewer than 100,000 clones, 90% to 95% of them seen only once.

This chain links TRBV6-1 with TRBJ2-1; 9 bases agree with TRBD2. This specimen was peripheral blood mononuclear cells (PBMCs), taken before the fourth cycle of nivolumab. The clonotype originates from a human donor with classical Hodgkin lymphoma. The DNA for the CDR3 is TGTGCCAGCAGTGTGCGGGAGGGTTTGAATGAGCAGTTCTTC. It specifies CASSVREGLNEQFF.